These 3 T cell receptor beta chains were all obtained from the same sample, sequenced in a study of CD8+CD57+ T cells in acquired aplastic anemia. The template for TCR beta VDJ and CDR3 sequence profiling was genomic DNA. TCRdb fed the reads into MiXCR, producing one record per CDR3 protein. The sample carries 170,000 or so distinct CDR3 sequences, less than 50% recorded once. All patients picked for sequencing had shown, by flow cytometry, an expansion of CD8+CD57+ cells. Sequencing used sorted CD4+, CD8+, or CD8+CD57+ T cells (not recorded which) from PBMCs. The receptors originated from a human donor with aplastic anemia.

This clonotype was detected ten times or more. The CDR3: CASSVSVAFQPQHF. The CDR3 DNA is TGTGCCAGCAGCGTTTCTGTGGCTTTCCAGCCCCAGCATTTT. This chain connects TRBV9 to TRBJ1-5; D uncertain. Trimming pared 2 bases from V and 7 bases from J, leaving 13 bases between. Germline CDR1 reads SGDLS; CDR2 reads YYNGEE. The CDR3 totals 14 residues.

With respect to this clonotype: A read error may explain this, as a much larger clone is one base away. The V and J genes are TRBV6-5 and TRBJ1-2; D gene ambiguous. CDR1 and CDR2 (germline): MNHEY, SVGAGI. The ends were cut back, 0 bases at V and 6 bases at J, with 11 bases in the middle. The CDR3 covers 14 residues. The CDR3 loop reads CASSYSTRTHGYTF. DNA of the CDR3: TGTGCCAGCAGTTACTCGACCCGGACCCATGGCTACACCTTC.

The rearrangement joins TRBV7-8 to TRBJ2-2; D gene uncertain. The CDR3 is made up of 12 amino acids. V lost 3 bases and J lost 7, with 6 bases in between. Germline V gene lookup returns CDR1 SGHVS and CDR2 FQNEAQ. The CDR3 loop is CASSLVVGELFF. The CDR3 DNA sequence: TGTGCCAGCAGCTTGGTGGTCGGGGAGCTGTTTTTT.